The T cell receptor beta chain described here comes from a study of control samples from healthy donors and cancer patients. Between the trimmed V and J ends, which lost 4 bases and 0 bases, there was a span of 2 bases. This CDR3 spans 11 amino acids. CDR1 and CDR2 (germline): SGHDT, YYEEEE. Using immunoSEQ multiplex PCR, the repertoire was profiled, and TCRdb retains in-frame clones only, with some absent. Of almost 90,000 clones listed, about 84% were seen once; the top ten hold less than 2.5%. The chain has TRBV5-6 and TRBJ2-7, with unresolved D. The receptor was derived from a woman between 35 and 50 years old in good health. The source material was blood. CDR3 sequence (DNA): TGTGCCAGCAGCCACTCCTACGAGCAGTACTTC. It yields the protein CASSHSYEQYF.